The entry below gives a single T cell receptor beta chain sequence along with its context. What it binds is not known. Here immunoSEQ multiplex PCR was the method, and the copy in TCRdb shows in-frame clones only, minus some. The sample comprises over 120,000 clones, 75% to 90% of which are singletons, and more than 1.5% rests with the top ten. This entry comes from a study of T cell responses to AZD1222 COVID-19 vaccine. Study context: Second-dose intervals near 4 or 12 weeks were combined. Study conclusions and caveats: White British people made up most donors, females outnumbered males, and clonal diversity was possibly underestimated. Vaccine-related CD4 TCRs covered spike, predominating at 160-218 and 743-854. Increased Spike-specific TCR breadth and depth were observed after two AZD1222 doses.

Germline loops: CDR1 MNHEY, CDR2 SMNVEV (reference sequence). The CDR3 has 14 amino acids. J lost 5 bases, V lost 1 base, and 5 bases had no gene match. The input for sequencing was peripheral blood, taken on day 0 of AZD1222 vaccination. The genes are TRBV27 and TRBJ2-7; TRBD2 matches 7 bases. This receptor was taken from an adult in good health. The CDR3 reads CASSLLAGEDEQYF. The DNA for the CDR3 is TGTGCCAGCAGTTTATTGGCGGGAGAAGACGAGCAGTACTTC.